This entry features one T cell receptor (beta chain) sequence. Its cognate antigen is unknown. Germline V gives CDR1 SGHVS, CDR2 FQNEAQ. The CDR3 has 14 amino acids. The ends were cut back, 1 base at V and 2 bases at J, with 9 bases in the middle. Time point defined: cycle 4 day 1 (C4D1), after 5 to 7 weeks of nivolumab. Every patient was affected by relapse after autologous stem cell transplantation, while exposure to brentuximab vedotin was not uniform. Data came from immunoSEQ multiplex PCR; TCRdb stores just in-frame clones and leaves some out. The profile covers about 64,000 clones, with approximately 90% appearing a single time and approximately 8% taken by the ten largest. The data derive from a study of PD-1 blockade in classical Hodgkin lymphoma. Study outcomes and limitations: Exclusion covered patients beginning nivolumab under 1 year post-ASCT.

Here the sequenced sample was peripheral blood mononuclear cells (PBMCs), taken before the fourth cycle of nivolumab. The clonotype comes from a human donor with classical Hodgkin lymphoma. The V and J genes are TRBV7-8 and TRBJ2-7; no clear D. The DNA of the CDR3 is TGTGCCAGCAGCTTAGGTGGCAGCGCCTACGAGCAGTACTTC. This sequence encodes CASSLGGSAYEQYF.